A single sample is the source of the 9 T cell receptor beta chains below, sequenced in a study of technical replicates of blood from several donors. Clones were sequenced by immunoSEQ multiplex PCR, and TCRdb holds only the in-frame ones, with some missing. Among more than 9,500 clones, 90% to 95% were seen once, and the ten largest hold 6.3%. The sequencing input was PBMCs. The receptors come from a human donor in good health.

The chain combines TRBV5-1 with TRBJ2-7, with D possibly TRBD1 on 8 matching bases. The germline V and J ends were trimmed by 0 bases and 3 bases, with 13 bases remaining between them. The CDR3 is 15 amino acids. CDR1 and CDR2 (germline): SGHRS, YFSETQ. The CDR3 is CASSLAGGGGYEQYF. The CDR3 nucleotides read TGCGCCAGCAGCTTGGCAGGGGGCGGGGGCTACGAGCAGTACTTC.

The chain joins TRBV5-1 to TRBJ2-1, with TRBD2 matching 14 bases. CDR1 is SGHRS and CDR2 is YFSETQ in the germline V gene. Unmatched junction bases numbered 8, after V lost 4 bases and J lost 8 bases. The CDR3 loop spans 16 amino acids. CDR3 nucleotides: TGCGCCAGCAGCGGGGGACTAGCGGGAGCTCGAGATGAGCAGTTCTTC. Amino acids: CASSGGLAGARDEQFF.

The CDR3 sequence is CASSPNSYEQYF. DNA of the CDR3: TGTGCCAGCAGCCCCAATTCCTACGAGCAGTACTTC. The rearrangement links TRBV11-1 to TRBJ2-7; the D is unclear. The germline CDR1 and CDR2 sequences are SGHAT and FQDESV (reference sequence). The V end was cut by 5 bases, the J end by 1 base, with 6 bases between. There are 12 residues in the CDR3.

Regarding this clone: The junction and the germline gene differ at one end; a read error may be behind it. The V and J genes are TRBV5-1 and TRBJ2-5; 10 bases map to TRBD1. CDR3 length: 13 amino acids. CDR1 SGHRS and CDR2 YFSETQ come from the germline V gene. The CDR3 nucleotides are TGCGCCAGCAGCTTGGAGGACAGGGGGAACTTGAACTTC. Translated, it gives CASSLEDRGNLNF.

The chain links TRBV4-1 to TRBJ1-1, with D uncertain. Germline V CDR1 and CDR2: MGHRA, YSYEKL. Trimming took off 0 bases at V and 7 bases at J, with 12 bases between the two ends. The CDR3 sequence is 14 residues long. The CDR3 sequence is CASSQDLMGFEAFF. The DNA for the CDR3 is TGCGCCAGCAGCCAAGATCTTATGGGCTTTGAAGCTTTCTTT.

The rearrangement uses TRBV7-9 and TRBJ2-1, with D tentatively TRBD2 (5 bases). V gave up 5 bases and J gave up 6 bases, with 20 bases separating them. Germline lookup yields CDR1 SEHNR and CDR2 FQNEAQ (reference sequence). This CDR3 is 16 amino acids long. In DNA, the CDR3 is TGTGCCAGCAGCCCGCTCCTGGGAGTCCGGGTCAATGAGCAGTTCTTC. The encoded protein is CASSPLLGVRVNEQFF.

This clone was detected only once. The V gene is TRBV28, the J gene TRBJ1-1; D might be TRBD1 (5 bases). V lost 6 bases, J lost 6 bases, and 20 bases lay in between. The CDR3 has 15 amino acids. The V gene's germline CDR1 is MDHEN and CDR2 SYDVKM. CDR3 amino acids: CASSIRGALSPEAFF. The DNA for the CDR3 is TGTGCCAGCAGCATTCGCGGGGCTCTTAGTCCTGAAGCTTTCTTT.

The chain has TRBV28 and TRBJ2-1, with TRBD2 matching over 10 bases. Germline V lookup: CDR1 MDHEN, CDR2 SYDVKM. CDR3 length: 18 amino acids. The trim removed 3 bases at V and 2 bases at J, leaving 10 bases unmatched. CDR3: CASSFPTSGTYTYNEQFF. Written as DNA, the CDR3 is TGTGCCAGCAGTTTTCCCACTAGCGGGACCTATACCTACAATGAGCAGTTCTTC.

The gene calls are TRBV5-8 and TRBJ2-1; TRBD2 might be the D (6 bases). The CDR3 length is 14 residues. V was cut by 5 bases and J by 5 bases, with 14 bases left in between. CDR1 and CDR2 (germline): SGHTS, YDEGEE. The CDR3 DNA follows: TGTGCCAGCAGTTCGGGAGTGGGGAACAATGAGCAGTTCTTC. Encoded protein: CASSSGVGNNEQFF. Variable domain in full (rest from reference TRBV5-8 and TRBJ2-1): EAGVTQSPTHLIKTRGQQATLRCSPISGHTSVYWYQQALGLGLQFLLWYDEGEERNRGNFPPRFSGRQFPNYSSELNVNALELEDSALYLCASSSGVGNNEQFFGPGTRLTVL.